A single sample is the source of the 18 T cell receptor beta chains below, sequenced in a study of T-cell reconstitution after alpha-beta-depleted transplantation in children. Preparing the TCRbeta library involved the use of unique molecular identifiers. Each CDR3 protein is one row after TCRdb ran MiXCR on the PCR reads. Among 700,000 to 950,000 distinct CDR3 sequences listed, roughly 15% were seen once. This sample comprised PBMCs, mostly from graft donor cells, obtained 360 days after TCRalphabeta/CD19-depleted stem cell transplant. These receptors all stem from a male patient younger than 18 who had a stem cell transplant for acute lymphoblastic leukemia, so the T cells may come from the graft donor.

The V gene is TRBV5-1, the J gene TRBJ2-7; 12 bases are shared with TRBD2. This CDR3 contains 18 residues. Looked up from germline, CDR1 is SGHRS and CDR2 is YFSETQ. V was pared by 4 bases and J by 3 bases, with 14 bases of the junction left unmatched. CDR3 bases: TGCGCCAGCAGCCCGGGGACTAGCGGGCAAGATAACCTCTACGAGCAGTACTTC. This translates into CASSPGTSGQDNLYEQYF.

The chain joins TRBV12-3 or TRBV12-4 to TRBJ2-1, with 8 positions matching TRBD2. V gave up 3 bases and J gave up 1 base; unmatched junction bases: 14. This CDR3 comprises 19 residues. As DNA, the CDR3 is TGTGCCAGCAGTTTCCGGGAGGGCCTTATAATACTGTCCTACAATGAGCAGTTCTTC. This sequence encodes CASSFREGLIILSYNEQFF.

V gene TRBV24-1 combines with J gene TRBJ2-7; D unresolved. CDR1 KGHDR and CDR2 SFDVKD come from the germline V gene. V was pared by 1 base and J by 4 bases, with 4 bases between. This CDR3 is 12 amino acids long. The CDR3 protein is CATSDLDYEQYF. CDR3 nucleotide sequence: TGTGCCACCAGTGATTTAGATTACGAGCAGTACTTC.

Only a few counts were recorded for this clonotype. The rearrangement links TRBV4-2 to TRBJ2-3; TRBD2 agrees at 12 bases. CDR3 length: 22 amino acids. After removal of 0 bases from V and 4 bases from J, the junction contained 20 bases not matched to a gene. The germline CDR1 and CDR2 sequences are LGHNA and YNFKEQ. The DNA of the CDR3 is TGTGCCAGCAGCCAAGAATCAATCCAGGGGCTAGCGGGAGGGCCCGGCGCAGATACGCAGTATTTT. Encoded protein: CASSQESIQGLAGGPGADTQYF.

This clonotype showed up many times. The V call is TRBV11-2, the J call TRBJ2-7, with D possibly being TRBD1 (6 bases). The CDR3 length is 16 residues. Germline CDR1 is SGHAT and CDR2 is FQNNGV. V lost 0 bases to trimming and J lost 5 bases, with 17 bases between them. CDR3 DNA: TGTGCCAGCAGCTTAGATGTCGTCTGGACAGCGGACGAGCAGTACTTC. It is translated as CASSLDVVWTADEQYF.

CDR3 DNA sequence: TGTGCCAGCAGTACCACCGCTGATCAGCCCCAGCATTTT. It yields the protein CASSTTADQPQHF. The gene calls are TRBV12-3 or TRBV12-4 and TRBJ1-5; D is ambiguous. With 5 bases removed from V and 5 bases from J, the gap between germline ends came to 10 bases. The CDR3 consists of 13 residues.

The chain uses TRBV24-1 and TRBJ2-2, with 11 bases that match TRBD2. With 9 bases clipped from V and 3 bases from J, the junction kept 11 bases outside the gene matches. Germline CDR1 and CDR2: KGHDR and SFDVKD. The CDR3 has 17 residues. The CDR3 DNA sequence: TGTGCCACCGGCGGAGGGGGACTAGCGGCCCACACCGGGGAGCTGTTTTTT. Translated, it gives CATGGGGLAAHTGELFF.

This rearrangement joins TRBV20-1 to TRBJ1-1, with 8 bases matching TRBD1. V dropped 3 bases and J dropped 3; count of bases not matched to a gene: 9. CDR3 length: 15 amino acids. The germline V gene has CDR1 DFQATT and CDR2 SNEGSKA (reference sequence). The CDR3 DNA is TGCAGTGCTAGGCCCGGGACAGGATTTTACACTGAAGCTTTCTTT. Encoded protein: CSARPGTGFYTEAFF.

The chain uses TRBV20-1 and TRBJ2-3; a weak D match, TRBD1 (6 bases). This CDR3 spans 18 amino acids. CDR1 and CDR2 from the germline V gene are DFQATT and SNEGSKA (reference sequence). V was trimmed by 0 bases and J by 5 bases, leaving 24 bases between them. This chain's CDR3 is CSARDSERTVFWEDTQYF. The CDR3 DNA sequence: TGCAGTGCTAGAGATAGCGAACGGACAGTCTTCTGGGAAGATACGCAGTATTTT.

A few counts support this clonotype. The rearrangement links TRBV2 to TRBJ2-1; D unresolved. Trimming stripped 5 bases from V and 10 bases from J, with 12 bases between. Per germline, CDR1 SNHLY and CDR2 FYNNEI. The length of the CDR3 is 12 residues. The CDR3 is CASSRLLWEQFF. The CDR3 DNA follows: TGTGCCAGCAGTCGCCTGCTTTGGGAGCAGTTCTTC.

This clonotype showed up just a few times. The V call is TRBV20-1, the J call TRBJ1-2; 7 bases match TRBD1. CDR1 is DFQATT, CDR2 SNEGSKA, per germline (reference sequence). The CDR3 is 14 amino acids. With V trimmed by 6 bases and J by 4 bases, 11 bases remained unmatched. In DNA, the CDR3 is TGCAGTGCCCAGAACAGGGGAGGAATCTATGGCTACACCTTC. Protein: CSAQNRGGIYGYTF.

This clonotype was counted ten times or more. The chain is built from TRBV12-3 or TRBV12-4 and TRBJ2-1; D uncertain. V gave up 7 bases and J gave up 9 bases, with 16 bases separating them. The CDR3 totals 13 residues. CDR3 loop: CASTLPLAVEQFF. The CDR3 DNA is TGTGCCAGCACCCTACCCTTGGCGGTTGAGCAGTTCTTC.

A few counts support this clonotype. Here the CDR3 reads CAISEAGGLYYEQYF. For the CDR3, the DNA is TGTGCCATCAGTGAGGCGGGAGGGCTCTACTACGAGCAGTACTTC. The V and J genes are TRBV10-3 and TRBJ2-7; 9 nucleotides agree with TRBD2. This CDR3 contains 15 residues. Losses at the gene ends were 2 bases for V and 3 bases for J; bases not matched to a gene: 5. CDR1 is ENHRY, CDR2 SYGVKD, per germline.

This clonotype was seen only a few times. The chain couples TRBV5-1 to TRBJ1-2; D unresolved. The CDR3 contains 14 residues. The germline gives CDR1 SGHRS, CDR2 YFSETQ. V was pared by 0 bases and J by 0 bases, with 6 bases between. The CDR3 here is CASSLDPTNYGYTF. CDR3 bases: TGCGCCAGCAGCTTGGATCCTACTAACTATGGCTACACCTTC.

This clonotype was observed a few times. V usage is TRBV4-1 and J usage is TRBJ2-1, with TRBD2 as a possible D gene (6 bases). V shed 2 bases and J shed 0 bases, with 11 bases lying between them. This CDR3 spans 16 amino acids. The germline V gene has CDR1 MGHRA and CDR2 YSYEKL. CDR3 in amino acids: CASSQLAMGSYNEQFF. The CDR3, as DNA: TGCGCCAGCAGCCAACTAGCGATGGGCTCCTACAATGAGCAGTTCTTC.

This clonotype occurred a few times. The chain couples TRBV5-1 to TRBJ2-3; 7 positions agree with TRBD2. The CDR3 runs 15 residues. Germline assignment: CDR1 SGHRS and CDR2 YFSETQ. V shed 0 bases and J 5 bases; nucleotides not matched to a gene: 6. CDR3 in DNA: TGCGCCAGCAGCTTGGGACTAGCCATTGGAGATACGCAGTATTTT. It codes for CASSLGLAIGDTQYF.

This CDR3 is CATSPSVRTVHSYEQYF. For the CDR3, the DNA is TGTGCCACCAGCCCCAGTGTGAGGACGGTCCATTCCTACGAGCAGTACTTC. V usage is TRBV15 and J usage is TRBJ2-7; no reliable D call. The CDR3 runs 17 residues. The germline gives CDR1 LNHNV, CDR2 YYDKDF (reference sequence). V was pared by 5 bases and J by 1 base, with 21 bases between.

This clonotype appeared a few times. The chain recombines TRBV4-1 with TRBJ2-4, with TRBD1 as a possible D gene (6 bases). CDR1 MGHRA and CDR2 YSYEKL come from the germline V gene. This CDR3 spans 16 amino acids. V shed 0 bases and J shed 4 bases, with 13 bases lying between them. The CDR3 here is CASSQEWDKGKNIQYF. DNA for the CDR3: TGCGCCAGCAGCCAAGAATGGGACAAAGGGAAAAACATTCAGTACTTC.